This TCR beta chain was captured in a study of shared clonotypes between healthy human individuals. Clones were read by immunoSEQ multiplex PCR, and TCRdb kept only the in-frame ones, dropping some. The table shows roughly 760,000 clones, with approximately 74% occurring only once. This CDR3 has 16 residues. Deletions cut 5 bases from V and 1 base from J, with 18 bases between. Germline V gives CDR1 SGHNT, CDR2 YENEEA. This TCR came from a woman between 25 and 40 years old in good health. This chain joins TRBV11-3 and TRBJ2-7; D unresolved. The sample taken for sequencing was memory CD4+ T cells sorted from blood. This sample's subset: CD45RA-negative fraction. The CDR3 protein is CASSPLPVSASYEQYF. The DNA of the CDR3 is TGTGCCAGCAGCCCCCTACCGGTCAGCGCGTCCTACGAGCAGTACTTC.